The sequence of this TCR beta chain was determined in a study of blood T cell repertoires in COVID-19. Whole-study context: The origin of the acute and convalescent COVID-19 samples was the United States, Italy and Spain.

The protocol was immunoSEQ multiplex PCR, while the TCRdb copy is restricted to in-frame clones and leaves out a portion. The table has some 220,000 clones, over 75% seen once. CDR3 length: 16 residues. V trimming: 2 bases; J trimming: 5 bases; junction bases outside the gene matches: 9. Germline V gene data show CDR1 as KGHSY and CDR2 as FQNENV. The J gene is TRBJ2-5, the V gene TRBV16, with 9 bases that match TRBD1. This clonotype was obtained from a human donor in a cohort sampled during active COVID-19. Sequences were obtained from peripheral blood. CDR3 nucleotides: TGTGCCAGCAGCCAACCACAGGGGGCGCTGGGGGAGACCCAGTACTTC. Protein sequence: CASSQPQGALGETQYF.